The TCR beta chain described here comes from a study of beta chain features in type 1 diabetes. General study results and limits: The study found moderately but significantly shorter TCRB CDR3s in all four CD4+ subsets of Type 1 diabetes patients. Patients' naive, central memory and Treg TCRB repertoires seemed closer to one another than those of healthy donors.

In germline, CDR1 is SGHTA, CDR2 FQGNSA. CDR3 length equals 15 residues. V was cut by 1 base and J by 1 base, with 10 bases left in between. This clone has just a few counts. Its antigen remains unknown. Expressed TCRB transcripts were sequenced, since all the RNA that had been isolated was reverse transcribed. Measured with immunoSEQ multiplex PCR; TCRdb has only the in-frame clones, and not every one. The table lists 600,000 to 700,000 clones, under 15% of them singletons. The origin of this receptor is a man aged 18 to 29 with type 1 diabetes. The sequencing input was naive CD4+ T cells from blood. This rearrangement joins TRBV7-2 to TRBJ2-5; TRBD2 might be the D (5 bases). The CDR3 bases are TGTGCCAGCAGCTTAGTCGGGATAGCCCAAGAGACCCAGTACTTC. It codes for CASSLVGIAQETQYF. Looking up the rest from reference TRBV7-2 and TRBJ2-5 gives the full variable domain: GAGVSQSPSNKVTEKGKDVELRCDPISGHTALYWYRQSLGQGLEFLIYFQGNSAPDKSGLPSDRFSAERTGGSVSTLTIQRTQQEDSAVYLCASSLVGIAQETQYFGPGTRLLVL.